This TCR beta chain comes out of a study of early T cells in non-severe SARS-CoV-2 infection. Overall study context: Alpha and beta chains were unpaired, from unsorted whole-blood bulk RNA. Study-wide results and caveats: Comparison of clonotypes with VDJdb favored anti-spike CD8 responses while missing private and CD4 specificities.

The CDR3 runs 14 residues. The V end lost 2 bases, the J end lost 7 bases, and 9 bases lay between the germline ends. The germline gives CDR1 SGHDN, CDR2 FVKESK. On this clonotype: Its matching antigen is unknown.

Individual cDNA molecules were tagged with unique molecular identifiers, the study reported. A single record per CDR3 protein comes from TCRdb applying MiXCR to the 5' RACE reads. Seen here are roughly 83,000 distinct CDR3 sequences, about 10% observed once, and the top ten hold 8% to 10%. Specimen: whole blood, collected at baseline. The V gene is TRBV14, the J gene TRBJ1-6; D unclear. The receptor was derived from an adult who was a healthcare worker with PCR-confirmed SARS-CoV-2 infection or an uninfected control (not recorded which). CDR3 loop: CASSQTSPNSPLHF. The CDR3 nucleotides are TGTGCCAGCAGCCAAACTTCTCCAAATTCACCCCTCCACTTT.